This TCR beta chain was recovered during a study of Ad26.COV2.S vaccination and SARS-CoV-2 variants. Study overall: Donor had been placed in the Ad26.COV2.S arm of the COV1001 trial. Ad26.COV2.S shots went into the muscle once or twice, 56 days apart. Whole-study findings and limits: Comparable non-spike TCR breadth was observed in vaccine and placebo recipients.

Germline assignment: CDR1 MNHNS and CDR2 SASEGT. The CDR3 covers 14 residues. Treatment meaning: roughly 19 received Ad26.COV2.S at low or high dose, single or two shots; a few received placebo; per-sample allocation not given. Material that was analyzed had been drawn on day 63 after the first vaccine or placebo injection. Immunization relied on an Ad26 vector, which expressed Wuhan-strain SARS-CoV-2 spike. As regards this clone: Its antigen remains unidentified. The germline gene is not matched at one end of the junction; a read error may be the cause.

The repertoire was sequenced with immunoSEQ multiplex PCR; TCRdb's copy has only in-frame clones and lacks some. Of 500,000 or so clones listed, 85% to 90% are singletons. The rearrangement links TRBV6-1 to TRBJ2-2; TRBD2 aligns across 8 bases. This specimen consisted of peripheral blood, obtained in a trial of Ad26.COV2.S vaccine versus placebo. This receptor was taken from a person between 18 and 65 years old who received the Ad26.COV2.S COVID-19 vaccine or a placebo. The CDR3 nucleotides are TGTGCCAGCCGTGACGGACTAGCCACCGGGGAGCTGTTTTTT. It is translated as CASRDGLATGELFF.